Detailed here is one T cell receptor (beta chain). The data derive from a study of blood T cell repertoires in COVID-19. Study-wide background: Samples taken during acute and convalescent COVID-19 were collected in the United States, Italy and Spain. PBMCs, B-cell-depleted T cells, or T cells were the source of the cDNA or gDNA that made up the material.

Per the authors' pipeline: For nucleated cells, counts were estimated from reference gene primer amplification. Clones were sequenced by immunoSEQ multiplex PCR, and TCRdb holds only the in-frame ones, with some missing. V and J calls and clone size are those listed in that table; D and trimming were worked out from the DNA. Of roughly 69,000 clones listed, 88% were seen once; the top ten hold approximately 5%. V lost 0 bases and J 0 bases, leaving 11 bases between the germline ends. Germline lookup yields CDR1 SGHKS and CDR2 YYEKEE (reference sequence). The CDR3 sequence is 16 residues long. The rearrangement joins TRBV5-5 to TRBJ2-3; D gene unclear. The sequenced material came from peripheral blood. This receptor was identified in a human donor in a cohort sampled during active COVID-19. CDR3 sequence reads: CASSLESLRSTDTQYF. CDR3 in DNA: TGTGCCAGCAGCTTGGAATCTCTACGTAGCACAGATACGCAGTATTTT.